This TCR beta chain was captured by sequencing in a study of control samples from healthy donors and cancer patients. The assay was immunoSEQ multiplex PCR, and TCRdb's table has in-frame clones only and misses some. The sample holds about 160,000 clones, about 94% seen once. This CDR3 has 16 amino acids. V shed 2 bases and J 5 bases; nucleotides not matched to a gene: 11. CDR1 is MNHEY and CDR2 is SMNVEV in the germline V gene (reference sequence). The sample comprised PBMCs. The chain joins TRBV27 to TRBJ1-2; 7 bases fit TRBD1. This sequence originates from a man in his sixties with colorectal cancer. The CDR3 loop reads CASSLRTPTGSYGYTF. CDR3 coding DNA: TGTGCCAGCAGTTTAAGGACACCGACAGGGAGTTATGGCTACACCTTC.